The 23 T cell receptor beta chains listed next were all sequenced from one sample in a study of blood T cell repertoires in COVID-19. Libraries were prepared by immunoSEQ multiplex PCR; TCRdb keeps only in-frame clonotypes and omits some of them. The data hold 120,000 to 150,000 clones, with approximately 88% observed a single time. Material: PBMCs or T cells enriched from blood (not recorded which). These receptors were taken from a woman aged 30 to 39 with acute COVID-19.

J is TRBJ1-3 and V is TRBV19; 7 bases fit TRBD1. There are 16 residues in the CDR3. V was pared by 2 bases and J by 2 bases, with 6 bases of the junction left unmatched. The germline CDR1 and CDR2 sequences are LNHDA and SQIVND (reference sequence). Here the CDR3 reads CASSIFPQGTGNTIYF. CDR3 nucleotides: TGTGCCAGTAGTATATTCCCACAGGGGACTGGAAACACCATATATTTT.

The sample holds a few counts of this clone. The rearrangement links TRBV2 to TRBJ2-1; 14 bases agree with TRBD2. CDR3 length equals 16 residues. V lost 6 bases and J lost 4; bases outside the gene matches: 5. Germline V gene data show CDR1 as SNHLY and CDR2 as FYNNEI. CDR3 region: CASRGGLAGGYNEQFF. The CDR3 coding sequence is TGTGCCAGCAGGGGCGGACTAGCGGGAGGATACAATGAGCAGTTCTTC. The full variable domain, its missing parts supplied by reference TRBV2 and TRBJ2-1, is EPEVTQTPSHQVTQMGQEVILRCVPISNHLYFYWYRQILGQKVEFLVSFYNNEISEKSEIFDDQFSVERPDGSNFTLKIRSTKLEDSAMYFCASRGGLAGGYNEQFFGPGTRLTVL.

The V gene is TRBV28, the J gene TRBJ2-7; 12 bases agree with TRBD2. V gave up 6 bases and J gave up 5 bases; unmatched junction bases: 8. This CDR3 region has 15 residues. Germline lookup yields CDR1 MDHEN and CDR2 SYDVKM. The CDR3 loop is CASSNFRLAGDEQYF. In DNA, the CDR3 is TGTGCCAGCAGCAATTTTAGACTAGCGGGAGACGAGCAGTACTTC.

This chain links TRBV30 with TRBJ2-7; D not certain. The germline gives CDR1 GTSNPN, CDR2 SVGIG (reference sequence). The length of the CDR3 is 12 residues. Trimming stripped 2 bases from V and 7 bases from J, with 12 bases between. The CDR3 is CAWSRQVSEQYF. DNA for the CDR3: TGTGCCTGGAGTCGACAAGTTTCGGAGCAGTACTTC.

The rearrangement uses TRBV12-3 or TRBV12-4 and TRBJ2-5; no clear D gene. V was shortened by 3 bases and J by 5 bases, with 7 bases between the two germline ends. The CDR3 consists of 12 residues. The CDR3 DNA is TGTGCCAGCAGTTTCTGGCGGGAGACCCAGTACTTC. It codes for CASSFWRETQYF.

The chain combines TRBV27 with TRBJ2-2, with D possibly being TRBD2 (5 bases). V lost 8 bases, J lost 4 bases, and 17 bases lay in between. Germline values: CDR1 MNHEY, CDR2 SMNVEV (reference sequence). This CDR3 spans 15 amino acids. The CDR3 protein is CASGVRGLVTGELFF. The CDR3 DNA reads TGTGCCAGCGGGGTTAGAGGGCTAGTCACCGGGGAGCTGTTTTTT.

The chain joins TRBV14 to TRBJ2-7; D is perhaps TRBD1 (6 bases). Germline CDR1 SGHDN, CDR2 FVKESK. This CDR3 spans 15 amino acids. Trimming pared 0 bases from V and 0 bases from J, leaving 9 bases between. The CDR3 nucleotides are TGTGCCAGCAGCCAAGACCTGACAGGCTCCTACGAGCAGTACTTC. It encodes CASSQDLTGSYEQYF.

The rearrangement joins TRBV6-2 or TRBV6-3 to TRBJ2-3; a weak D match, TRBD2 (5 bases). The V gene lost 2 bases and the J gene lost 0 bases, with 6 bases spanning the gap. CDR3 length equals 14 residues. The germline V gene has CDR1 MNHEY and CDR2 SVGEGT. The CDR3 DNA reads as TGTGCCAGCAGTTACAGGGAGAGCACAGATACGCAGTATTTT. This codes for CASSYRESTDTQYF.

The chain uses TRBV5-6 and TRBJ1-1; 9 nucleotides align to TRBD1. The CDR3 is 19 amino acids. The germline V gene has CDR1 SGHDT and CDR2 YYEEEE. The junction had 18 bases not matched to a gene; V was cut back by 2 bases and J by 4 bases. Here the CDR3 reads CASSFSQGAHVILGTEAFF. In DNA, the CDR3 is TGTGCCAGCAGCTTTTCACAGGGGGCTCATGTGATCCTCGGCACTGAAGCTTTCTTT.

This chain connects TRBV30 to TRBJ1-1; D gene ambiguous. The CDR3 sequence is 13 residues long. Between the trimmed V and J ends, which lost 2 bases and 2 bases, there was a span of 9 bases. Germline values: CDR1 GTSNPN, CDR2 SVGIG (reference sequence). The CDR3 nucleotides read TGTGCCTGGAGTAGCCAACCAAACACTGAAGCTTTCTTT. Protein: CAWSSQPNTEAFF.

The chain joins TRBV6-2 or TRBV6-3 to TRBJ1-5; D ambiguous. V was pared by 2 bases and J by 4 bases, with 9 bases between. CDR3 size: 14 residues. CDR1 and CDR2 from the germline V gene are MNHEY and SVGEGT. The CDR3 protein is CASSYLADNQPQHF. CDR3 DNA sequence: TGTGCCAGCAGTTACCTGGCGGATAATCAGCCCCAGCATTTT.

The chain uses TRBV27 and TRBJ2-7, with 9 positions matching TRBD1. The CDR3 covers 16 residues. V shed 5 bases, J shed 5 bases, and the junction held 13 bases outside the gene matches. CDR1 MNHEY and CDR2 SMNVEV come from the germline V gene (reference sequence). The CDR3 nucleotides are TGTGCCAGCAGTCTGGGCCCGGGACAGGGTCTACACGAGCAGTACTTC. It translates to CASSLGPGQGLHEQYF.

The chain employs TRBV7-2 and TRBJ1-2; TRBD1 aligns across 7 bases. J gave up 2 bases and V 5 bases, and 14 bases lay outside the gene matches. Germline-derived CDR1 and CDR2 are SGHTA and FQGNSA. The CDR3 runs 17 residues. The DNA of the CDR3 is TGTGCCAGCAGCCAGTCTACCGGGACAGCTACCAACTATGGCTACACCTTC. It encodes CASSQSTGTATNYGYTF.

The chain has TRBV5-4 and TRBJ2-5; perhaps TRBD1 as D (6 bases). Germline assignment: CDR1 SGHNT and CDR2 YYREEE (reference sequence). The length of the CDR3 is 15 residues. The V and J ends lost 0 bases and 4 bases respectively, with 13 bases between them. As DNA, the CDR3 is TGTGCCAGCAGCTTGGCCCCAGGGGCCGGAGAGACCCAGTACTTC. This gives the protein CASSLAPGAGETQYF.

The rearrangement uses TRBV5-1 and TRBJ1-2; maybe TRBD1 (6 bases). Looked up from germline, CDR1 is SGHRS and CDR2 is YFSETQ. The CDR3 totals 14 residues. V was clipped by 4 bases and J by 4 bases, with 14 bases between them. In DNA form, the CDR3 reads TGCGCCAGCAGCCCAGGGGAAAAAAGCTATGGCTACACCTTC. As protein: CASSPGEKSYGYTF.

The chain joins TRBV6-5 to TRBJ1-4; possibly TRBD1 for D (5 bases). Trimming removed 6 bases from V and 4 bases from J, with 12 bases in between. The CDR3 contains 14 residues. Per germline, CDR1 MNHEY and CDR2 SVGAGI. CDR3 sequence (DNA): TGTGCCAGCAGACCGACAGTGGATAATGAAAAACTGTTTTTT. Translated, it gives CASRPTVDNEKLFF.

This rearrangement joins TRBV5-1 to TRBJ1-2; 8 bases fit TRBD1. Germline V gene sequence: CDR1 SGHRS, CDR2 YFSETQ. V lost 3 bases, J lost 8 bases, and 9 bases stayed unmatched. The CDR3 runs 14 residues. The CDR3 loop is CASSSGQAGVGYTF. DNA for the CDR3: TGCGCCAGCAGCTCGGGACAGGCCGGCGTAGGCTACACCTTC.

This clone was recorded once. The chain links TRBV28 to TRBJ2-1; a weak D match, TRBD2 (5 bases). The CDR3 has 17 residues. Trimming removed 4 bases from V and 0 bases from J, with 16 bases in between. The germline V gene has CDR1 MDHEN and CDR2 SYDVKM. This CDR3 reads CASSSYFGEDSYNEQFF. For the CDR3, the DNA is TGTGCCAGCAGTTCCTACTTCGGGGAAGACTCCTACAATGAGCAGTTCTTC.

This clone was counted a single time. The chain employs TRBV28 and TRBJ1-6, with D tentatively TRBD1 (6 bases). V lost 5 bases to trimming and J lost 8 bases, with 16 bases between them. Germline CDR1 reads MDHEN; CDR2 reads SYDVKM. The CDR3 runs 15 residues. As DNA, the CDR3 is TGTGCCAGCAGTCCGTTACAGGGAACGTATTCACCCCTCCACTTT. It is translated as CASSPLQGTYSPLHF.

The rearrangement links TRBV5-1 to TRBJ1-3; D gene ambiguous. CDR3 length: 16 residues. The germline V gene encodes CDR1 SGHRS and CDR2 YFSETQ. Trimming cost V 1 base and J 8 bases, with 19 bases left between them. The CDR3 coding sequence is TGCGCCAGCAGCTTGTTAGCTCGTTTGGATCGCGACACCATATATTTT. This encodes CASSLLARLDRDTIYF.

The chain couples TRBV27 to TRBJ2-7; 11 bases fit TRBD2. The V segment lost 8 bases and the J segment 5 bases; nucleotides outside the gene matches: 8. Germline CDR1 is MNHEY and CDR2 is SMNVEV (reference sequence). This CDR3 is 14 amino acids long. CDR3 in amino acids: CASAPSGRIDEQYF. Here the CDR3 DNA reads TGTGCCAGCGCCCCTAGCGGGAGGATCGACGAGCAGTACTTC.

The V gene is TRBV6-4, the J gene TRBJ2-1; 7 bases fit TRBD2. Germline V gives CDR1 MRHNA, CDR2 SNTAGT. J gave up 4 bases and V 2 bases, and 5 bases lay outside the gene matches. The CDR3 is made up of 15 amino acids. This chain's CDR3 is CASSDRGEGYNEQFF. CDR3 in DNA: TGTGCCAGCAGTGACCGGGGGGAGGGTTACAATGAGCAGTTCTTC.

The V gene is TRBV9, the J gene TRBJ1-2, with TRBD1 matching 9 bases. CDR1 and CDR2 from the germline V gene are SGDLS and YYNGEE. V trimming: 3 bases; J trimming: 5 bases; junction bases outside the gene matches: 8. This CDR3 contains 15 residues. This CDR3 is CASSASDRGGYGYTF. In DNA, the CDR3 is TGTGCCAGCAGCGCTTCGGACAGGGGAGGATATGGCTACACCTTC.